This TCR beta chain was documented in a study of shared clonotypes between healthy human individuals. Study as a whole: There were three CD4 naive, three CD4 memory, two CD8 naive and one CD8 memory plates per donor.

The sample holds a few counts of this clone. Antigen: not known. CD45RO negativity and positive selection for CCR7 defined naive CD8 cells, a population that excluded terminally differentiated effector memory CD45RA+ cells. Several immunoSEQ plates held equal portions of the genomic DNA taken from each subset. Assay: immunoSEQ multiplex PCR; the TCRdb copy retains only in-frame clones and omits some. The data hold approximately 2,000,000 clones, with over 85% observed a single time. CDR3 size: 14 residues. Germline loops: CDR1 KGHSH, CDR2 LQKENI. V was cut by 1 base and J by 12 bases, with 15 bases left in between. Study outcomes and limitations: The study found about 5% of naive CD4 clonotypes shared across a few donors. Naive subsets typically showed greater estimated richness than memory subsets.

The TCR was taken from a man aged 18 to 30 in good health. Some clones in this sample may be carry-over from other donors' samples. Sequencing was done on a sample of naive CD8+ T cells from PBMCs. The genes are TRBV18 and TRBJ1-4; a weak D match, TRBD1 (6 bases). The CDR3 sequence: CASSPQGQLLELFF. In nucleotides, the CDR3 is TGTGCCAGCTCACCACAAGGACAGTTGTTGGAACTGTTTTTT.